This TCR beta chain appears in the sequencing data of a study of blood T cell repertoires in COVID-19 (dated by TCRdb to between 2020 and 2021). In the study overall: Samples covering the acute and convalescent phases of COVID-19 were provided by collaborators in the United States, Italy and Spain. The material from the prospective study consisted of cDNA or gDNA derived from T cells, B-cell-depleted T cells, or PBMCs. The dataset comprised deeply sampled blood TCRbeta repertoires from subjects exposed to, actively infected with, or recovered from COVID-19. The repertoires were made available in a free public database intended to serve as a resource for research on the immune response to SARS-CoV-2. Samples were obtained from the ongoing ImmuneRACE study (first 160 participants) and from 1,000 to 1,500 subjects provided by 6 global collaborators. The sample metadata nearly always contained a de-identified subject ID, COVID-19 status, age in years and sex. Where available, HLA class I and class II types were taken from metadata supplied by the sample provider and were not determined by assay-based typing. Findings and caveats that apply to the study as a whole: The quantity of clinical and demographic metadata differed by source and by participant and was supplied without curation.

TCRbeta CDR3 regions were amplified from genomic DNA using the immunoSEQ Assay, a bias-controlled multiplex PCR. As for the original processing: Nucleated cell counts per sample were estimated from amplification of reference gene primers within the assay. To quantify the absolute abundance of each unique TCRbeta CDR3 rearrangement, sequence reads were collapsed and filtered. For each sample, productive Simpson clonality was calculated as the square root of Simpson's diversity index over productive rearrangements. TCRdb holds this immuneACCESS table with in-frame rearrangements only. Some clones are missing; in checked studies, unresolved V genes explain under half, and the rest has no known cause. For V, J and clone size, that table is used; D and trimming come from the DNA. The sample contains under 300,000 clones, approximately 80% of them found a single time. Roughly 1.9% of the sample belongs to the ten largest clones.

Another Seattle source contributed samples from volunteer blood donors who had recovered from COVID-19. Collaborating institutions collected whole blood in K2EDTA tubes following their own protocols. For TCRbeta analysis, collaborators shipped samples in one of three forms: frozen whole blood, isolated PBMCs, or DNA extracted from either of those sample types. V is pruned by 6 bases and J by 7 bases, leaving 5 bases of the junction without a gene match. The CDR3, cysteine through phenylalanine, is 13 amino acids long. Kept here is only the CDR3 DNA, which spans 39 bases and is read in frame from base 1. Regarding this clone: What this receptor recognizes is not known. No per-base quality is available; no much larger clone lies one base away. Additional DNA sequences in this sample encode the identical CDR3.

The rearranged chain carries TRBV12-3 or TRBV12-4 and TRBJ2-1, with 8 bases in between that match TRBD1. The TCR sequence derives from a man aged 25-45 years who had recovered from COVID-19. The sample consisted of peripheral blood. The CDR3 loop reads CASSPDRVNEQFF. The DNA sequence is TGTGCCAGCAGCCCGGACAGGGTTAATGAGCAGTTCTTC.